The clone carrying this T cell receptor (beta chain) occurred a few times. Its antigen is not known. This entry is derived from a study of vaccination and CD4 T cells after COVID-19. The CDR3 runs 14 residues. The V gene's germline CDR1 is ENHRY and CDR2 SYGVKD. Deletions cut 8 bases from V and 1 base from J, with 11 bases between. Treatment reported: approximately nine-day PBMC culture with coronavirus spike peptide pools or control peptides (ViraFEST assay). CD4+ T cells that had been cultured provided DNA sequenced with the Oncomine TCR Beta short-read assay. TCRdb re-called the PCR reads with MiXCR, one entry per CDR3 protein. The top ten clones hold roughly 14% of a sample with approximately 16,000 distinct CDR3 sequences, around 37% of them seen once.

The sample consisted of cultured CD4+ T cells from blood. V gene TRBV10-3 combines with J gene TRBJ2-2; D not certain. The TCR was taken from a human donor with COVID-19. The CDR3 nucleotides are TGTGCCATCCATCAGGACGGGAACACCGGGGAGCTGTTTTTT. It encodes CAIHQDGNTGELFF.